Each of the 31 T cell receptor beta chains below was sequenced from the same sample in a study of cytomegalovirus exposure and HLA in healthy donors. Using immunoSEQ multiplex PCR, the repertoire was profiled, and TCRdb retains in-frame clones only, with some absent. The table records approximately 59,000 clones, roughly 92% of them present only once. The sample was PBMCs. Receptors were obtained from a man between 18 and 29 years old in good health and CMV-seropositive.

The chain employs TRBV7-3 and TRBJ2-5, with D maybe TRBD2 (7 bases). CDR3 size: 15 residues. The V gene's germline CDR1 is SGHTA and CDR2 FQGTGA. Between the trimmed V and J ends, which lost 3 bases and 4 bases, there was a span of 15 bases. CDR3 amino acids: CASSFNGGRGETQYF. The CDR3 DNA is TGTGCCAGCAGCTTTAACGGGGGGCGAGGAGAGACCCAGTACTTC.

The genes are TRBV4-2 and TRBJ2-1; 11 bases align to TRBD1. The germline V gene has CDR1 LGHNA and CDR2 YNFKEQ. This CDR3 is 16 amino acids long. Losses at the gene ends were 5 bases for V and 8 bases for J; bases not matched to a gene: 11. CDR3 DNA: TGTGCCAGCAGCTTCTACGGGACAGGGGGAACGGATGAGCAGTTCTTC. Residues: CASSFYGTGGTDEQFF.

This chain connects TRBV10-3 to TRBJ2-6; D not resolved. There are 15 residues in the CDR3. The germline V gene has CDR1 ENHRY and CDR2 SYGVKD. V shed 0 bases and J shed 2 bases, with 5 bases lying between them. In DNA, the CDR3 is TGTGCCATCAGTGAGTCAACAGCTGGGGCCAACGTCCTGACTTTC. It specifies CAISESTAGANVLTF.

J is TRBJ1-2 and V is TRBV4-1; D possibly corresponds to TRBD1 (5 bases). V was pared by 0 bases and J by 4 bases, with 9 bases between. The CDR3 covers 14 residues. Germline V gene data show CDR1 as MGHRA and CDR2 as YSYEKL. This CDR3 reads CASSQDQGGYGYTF. The CDR3 DNA is TGCGCCAGCAGCCAAGATCAGGGTGGCTATGGCTACACCTTC.

This chain connects TRBV7-8 to TRBJ2-6; D remains ambiguous. The CDR3 spans 15 residues. V shed 0 bases and J shed 0 bases, with 3 bases lying between them. Germline V gives CDR1 SGHVS, CDR2 FQNEAQ. The CDR3 here is CASSLALSGANVLTF. CDR3 coding DNA: TGTGCCAGCAGCTTAGCCCTCTCTGGGGCCAACGTCCTGACTTTC. Using reference TRBV7-8 and TRBJ2-6 for the parts outside the CDR3, the full variable domain is GAGVSQSPRYKVAKRGQDVALRCDPISGHVSLFWYQQALGQGPEFLTYFQNEAQLDKSGLPSDRFFAERPEGSVSTLKIQRTQQEDSAVYLCASSLALSGANVLTFGAGSRLTVL.

This chain connects TRBV2 to TRBJ2-5; D remains ambiguous. This CDR3 has 14 amino acids. Trimming removed 3 bases at V and 3 bases at J, with 11 bases between. Germline assignment: CDR1 SNHLY and CDR2 FYNNEI. Here the CDR3 reads CASSDGALKETQYF. The CDR3 coding sequence is TGTGCCAGCAGTGACGGAGCGCTAAAAGAGACCCAGTACTTC. Using reference TRBV2 and TRBJ2-5 for the parts outside the CDR3, the full variable domain is EPEVTQTPSHQVTQMGQEVILRCVPISNHLYFYWYRQILGQKVEFLVSFYNNEISEKSEIFDDQFSVERPDGSNFTLKIRSTKLEDSAMYFCASSDGALKETQYFGPGTRLLVL.

The table lists this clone with a count of one. The V and J genes are TRBV2 and TRBJ2-1; no definite D call. The V gene's germline CDR1 is SNHLY and CDR2 FYNNEI. The length of the CDR3 is 14 residues. V lost 0 bases, J lost 4 bases, and 7 bases lay in between. For the CDR3, the DNA is TGTGCCAGCAGTGAAGCGCTGGCTTACAATGAGCAGTTCTTC. This gives the protein CASSEALAYNEQFF.

The chain links TRBV11-1 to TRBJ1-1, with 7 bases fitting TRBD1. The CDR3 is 14 amino acids. With V trimmed by 0 bases and J by 11 bases, 9 bases remained unmatched. CDR1 and CDR2 (germline): SGHAT, FQDESV (reference sequence). The CDR3 DNA reads TGTGCCAGCAGCTTAGCCGGACAGGACGGTAGGGCTTTCTTT. Protein sequence: CASSLAGQDGRAFF.

V is TRBV29-1 and J is TRBJ2-6; 10 bases fit TRBD1. CDR1 SQVTM and CDR2 ANQGSEA come from the germline V gene. This CDR3 region has 17 residues. The junction had 8 bases not matched to a gene; V was cut back by 6 bases and J by 0 bases. The CDR3: CSVKGTGEASGANVLTF. The DNA for the CDR3 is TGCAGCGTAAAGGGGACAGGGGAAGCCTCTGGGGCCAACGTCCTGACTTTC.

The genes are TRBV5-4 and TRBJ2-6; D is unclear. Germline CDR1 SGHNT, CDR2 YYREEE (reference sequence). The CDR3 length is 13 residues. The V gene lost 10 bases and the J gene lost 3 bases, with 11 bases spanning the gap. Here the CDR3 DNA reads TGTGCCCTCACGAGGAGTGGGGCCAACGTCCTGACTTTC. This codes for CALTRSGANVLTF.

The genes are TRBV6-5 and TRBJ2-7, with D perhaps matching TRBD1 (5 bases). Trimming took 0 bases from V and 1 from J, leaving 10 bases between them. The CDR3 spans 15 residues. The germline CDR1 and CDR2 sequences are MNHEY and SVGAGI. The CDR3 protein is CASSYSSSGSYEQYF. As DNA, the CDR3 is TGTGCCAGCAGTTACTCTAGCTCAGGGTCCTACGAGCAGTACTTC.

This chain links TRBV29-1 with TRBJ2-5; 9 nucleotides line up with TRBD1. The CDR3 is made up of 16 amino acids. V lost 6 bases to trimming and J lost 0 bases; unmatched junction nucleotides: 11. CDR1 and CDR2 from the germline V gene are SQVTM and ANQGSEA. The CDR3 here is CSVSGTGKVYQETQYF. In DNA, the CDR3 is TGCAGCGTCTCCGGGACAGGGAAGGTGTACCAAGAGACCCAGTACTTC.

The rearrangement links TRBV6-4 to TRBJ2-3, with D maybe TRBD2 (5 bases). Trimming took off 0 bases at V and 1 base at J, with 11 bases between the two ends. The CDR3 runs 16 residues. CDR1 is MRHNA and CDR2 is SNTAGT in the germline V gene. The CDR3 sequence: CASSDSSEGGTDTQYF. DNA of the CDR3: TGTGCCAGCAGTGACTCGAGTGAGGGAGGCACAGATACGCAGTATTTT.

The chain carries TRBV6-5 and TRBJ2-5; 9 bases match TRBD1. J was trimmed by 7 bases and V by 2 bases; bases with no gene match: 5. Germline V gives CDR1 MNHEY, CDR2 SVGAGI. This CDR3 has 14 residues. The CDR3 DNA follows: TGTGCCAGCAGTTACGGACAGGGGCACGGGACCCAGTACTTC. It yields the protein CASSYGQGHGTQYF.

The chain uses TRBV10-3 and TRBJ2-7; TRBD1 matches at 9 bases. Germline CDR1 and CDR2: ENHRY and SYGVKD. The CDR3 has 13 amino acids. Trimming at V came to 5 bases and at J to 6 bases, leaving 5 bases not matched to a gene. This CDR3 is CAISPGQGSEQYF. The CDR3 nucleotides read TGTGCCATCAGTCCGGGACAGGGTTCCGAGCAGTACTTC.

The chain recombines TRBV18 with TRBJ1-5; tentatively, D is TRBD1 (5 bases). V lost 6 bases, J lost 5 bases, and 17 bases lay in between. In germline, CDR1 is KGHSH, CDR2 LQKENI. The CDR3 is 15 residues long. For the CDR3, the DNA is TGTGCCAGCTCTCCTATCGGAGGGGTTGATCAGCCCCAGCATTTT. Translated, it gives CASSPIGGVDQPQHF.

The V and J genes are TRBV29-1 and TRBJ2-7, with D perhaps TRBD2 (6 bases). Germline lookup yields CDR1 SQVTM and CDR2 ANQGSEA. This CDR3 comprises 12 residues. V dropped 4 bases and J dropped 2 bases, with 9 bases sitting between them. The CDR3 spells CSVGPGAYEQYF. As DNA, the CDR3 is TGCAGCGTTGGACCGGGGGCCTACGAGCAGTACTTC.

The chain carries TRBV13 and TRBJ2-1; 8 bases fit TRBD2. V was pared by 2 bases and J by 6 bases, with 12 bases of the junction left unmatched. Germline lookup yields CDR1 PRHDT and CDR2 FYEKMQ (reference sequence). The CDR3 is 17 residues long. CDR3 sequence: CASSLPVSGRIGNEQFF. As DNA, the CDR3 is TGTGCCAGCAGCTTACCGGTGAGCGGGAGAATTGGCAATGAGCAGTTCTTC.

The chain carries TRBV6-5 and TRBJ2-5; the D gene is possibly TRBD2 (5 bases). Germline-derived CDR1 and CDR2 are MNHEY and SVGAGI. This CDR3 is built from 13 residues. Trimming left V 5 bases short and J 9 bases short, with 16 bases between. As DNA, the CDR3 is TGTGCCAGCAGTGAAGCGGACGGGCGTGCCCAGTACTTC. Translation gives CASSEADGRAQYF.

The count of this clone is one. The rearrangement joins TRBV11-2 to TRBJ2-7; tentative D call: TRBD1 (5 bases). CDR3 length: 12 residues. CDR1 and CDR2 from the germline V gene are SGHAT and FQNNGV. Trimming removed 4 bases at V and 4 bases at J, with 8 bases between. CDR3 sequence (DNA): TGTGCCAGCAGCTCCCAGGGATACGAGCAGTACTTC. Amino acids: CASSSQGYEQYF.

The chain joins TRBV6-5 to TRBJ2-5, with D unresolved. Germline CDR1 and CDR2: MNHEY and SVGAGI. This CDR3 spans 14 amino acids. V lost 6 bases, J lost 5 bases, and 16 bases lay in between. CDR3 in amino acids: CASSQNSHRETQYF. The CDR3 coding sequence is TGTGCCAGCAGCCAAAACAGCCACCGGGAGACCCAGTACTTC.

This clone came up once. The chain has TRBV11-2 and TRBJ2-7; the D is unclear. V was cut by 0 bases and J by 5 bases, with 11 bases left in between. Germline loops: CDR1 SGHAT, CDR2 FQNNGV. The CDR3 runs 14 residues. The CDR3 reads CASSLEPRGHEQYF. The CDR3, as DNA: TGTGCCAGCAGCTTAGAACCTAGAGGCCACGAGCAGTACTTC. The entire variable domain, with the rest obtained from reference TRBV11-2 and TRBJ2-7, is as follows: EAGVAQSPRYKIIEKRQSVAFWCNPISGHATLYWYQQILGQGPKLLIQFQNNGVVDDSQLPKDRFSAERLKGVDSTLKIQPAKLEDSAVYLCASSLEPRGHEQYFGPGTRLTVT.

The table lists this clone with a few counts. In DNA form, the CDR3 reads TGTGCCAGCGGACTAGCGGGGACCACAGATACGCAGTATTTT. As protein: CASGLAGTTDTQYF. The chain carries TRBV2 and TRBJ2-3; 12 bases are shared with TRBD2. V shed 8 bases, J shed 2 bases, and the junction held 2 bases outside the gene matches. Germline V CDR1 and CDR2: SNHLY, FYNNEI. CDR3 length: 14 residues.

The chain uses TRBV7-6 and TRBJ2-2; 8 bases match TRBD2. Germline CDR1 reads SGHVS; CDR2 reads FNYEAQ. The CDR3 sequence is 15 residues long. V was clipped by 6 bases and J by 5 bases; unmatched bases: 8. The CDR3 DNA reads as TGTGCCAGCAGTAAAACCGGGAGGGAGACCGGGGAGCTGTTTTTT. Protein: CASSKTGRETGELFF.

This chain connects TRBV18 to TRBJ2-6; maybe TRBD2 (5 bases). The germline V gene encodes CDR1 KGHSH and CDR2 LQKENI. The V and J ends lost 5 bases and 0 bases respectively, with 5 bases between them. CDR3 length: 14 residues. The CDR3 nucleotides read TGTGCCAGCTCAGGGAGCTCTGGGGCCAACGTCCTGACTTTC. Translation: CASSGSSGANVLTF.

V gene TRBV2 combines with J gene TRBJ2-5; the D gene is possibly TRBD1 (6 bases). V lost 5 bases and J 2 bases, leaving 15 bases between the germline ends. The germline gives CDR1 SNHLY, CDR2 FYNNEI. CDR3 length: 15 residues. The CDR3 DNA reads TGTGCCAGCAGTCCCCTAAGGGGGATTCAAGAGACCCAGTACTTC. Encoded protein: CASSPLRGIQETQYF.

The chain uses TRBV5-1 and TRBJ2-1; 8 bases are shared with TRBD1. Germline CDR1 and CDR2: SGHRS and YFSETQ. The CDR3 is 16 residues long. V was pared by 4 bases and J by 1 base, with 7 bases of the junction left unmatched. DNA of the CDR3: TGCGCCAGCAGCATCGGACAGGGTGGGTCCTACAATGAGCAGTTCTTC. Its translation: CASSIGQGGSYNEQFF. Combining the CDR3 with reference TRBV5-1 and TRBJ2-1 gives the whole variable domain KAGVTQTPRYLIKTRGQQVTLSCSPISGHRSVSWYQQTPGQGLQFLFEYFSETQRNKGNFPGRFSGRQFSNSRSEMNVSTLELGDSALYLCASSIGQGGSYNEQFFGPGTRLTVL.

The genes are TRBV5-1 and TRBJ2-5; 8 bases agree with TRBD2. The length of the CDR3 is 15 residues. Germline CDR1 is SGHRS and CDR2 is YFSETQ. Losses at the gene ends were 5 bases for V and 5 bases for J; bases not matched to a gene: 11. The CDR3 nucleotides are TGCGCCAGCAGTTCCGGACTAGCTCGACGGGAGACCCAGTACTTC. This translates into CASSSGLARRETQYF.

This clone appeared a few times. The chain joins TRBV19 to TRBJ2-7, with TRBD1 as a possible D gene (6 bases). Looked up from germline, CDR1 is LNHDA and CDR2 is SQIVND (reference sequence). V was shortened by 7 bases and J by 2 bases, with 12 bases between the two germline ends. The CDR3 contains 13 residues. CDR3 DNA sequence: TGTGCCAGTACTTCAGGGGACCCCTACGAGCAGTACTTC. Translated: CASTSGDPYEQYF. The variable domain in full, with the rest retrieved from reference TRBV19 and TRBJ2-7, is DGGITQSPKYLFRKEGQNVTLSCEQNLNHDAMYWYRQDPGQGLRLIYYSQIVNDFQKGDIAEGYSVSREKKESFPLTVTSAQKNPTAFYLCASTSGDPYEQYFGPGTRLTVT.

About this clone itself: Other DNA sequences in this sample translate to the same CDR3. The V call is TRBV7-9, the J call TRBJ1-5; maybe TRBD1 (5 bases). Germline assignment: CDR1 SEHNR and CDR2 FQNEAQ (reference sequence). The length of the CDR3 is 14 residues. Trimming pared 0 bases from V and 4 bases from J, leaving 7 bases between. CDR3 protein: CASSLAGGNQPQHF. In DNA form, the CDR3 reads TGTGCCAGCAGCTTAGCCGGGGGGAATCAGCCCCAGCATTTT.

J is TRBJ1-5 and V is TRBV19; D not resolved. This CDR3 region has 16 residues. In germline, CDR1 is LNHDA, CDR2 SQIVND (reference sequence). Trimming pared 3 bases from V and 0 bases from J, leaving 12 bases between. The CDR3 loop is CASSIGGEISNQPQHF. CDR3 DNA: TGTGCCAGTAGTATCGGAGGAGAGATTAGCAATCAGCCCCAGCATTTT. The full variable domain, in which reference TRBV19 and TRBJ1-5 provide the parts outside the CDR3, is DGGITQSPKYLFRKEGQNVTLSCEQNLNHDAMYWYRQDPGQGLRLIYYSQIVNDFQKGDIAEGYSVSREKKESFPLTVTSAQKNPTAFYLCASSIGGEISNQPQHFGDGTRLSIL.